These T cell receptor beta chains were read from a single sample in a study of human T cells and chemical hapten exposure. Each CDR3 protein is one row after TCRdb ran MiXCR on the RACE reads. The sample holds over 300,000 distinct CDR3 sequences; 4.5% to 5.5% are singletons and the top ten take around 2.6%. This specimen was whole blood, taken in connection with sensitization to the hapten diphenylcyclopropenone (DPC). These receptors were taken from a woman aged 45 to 65 with alopecia areata. Some clones in this sample may be carry-over from other donors' samples. The CDR3 runs from the conserved cysteine through the conserved F or W. Each record gives: clone size, J gene, V gene, D gene, CDR3 protein, CDR3 DNA. D genes are given only for firm matches. Clone size is not always given. Where it is, it says once, few, many or a class for expanded clones.

>few|TRBJ1-6|TRBV2|NA
CASSVGGGYNSPLHF
TGTGCCAGCAGCGTTGGAGGGGGCTATAATTCACCCCTCCACTTT
>few|TRBJ2-6|TRBV12-3/TRBV12-4|NA
CASSVRDSGANVLTF
TGTGCCAGCAGCGTAAGGGACTCTGGGGCCAACGTCCTGACTTTC
>NA|TRBJ2-3|TRBV12-3/TRBV12-4|TRBD2
CASTTASGVTDTQYF
TGTGCCAGCACGACTGCAAGCGGGGTCACAGATACGCAGTATTTT
>few|TRBJ2-1|TRBV3-1|TRBD2
CASSSWTSGGHYNEQFF
TGTGCCAGCAGCTCTTGGACTAGCGGGGGGCACTACAATGAGCAGTTCTTC
>few|TRBJ2-5|TRBV12-3/TRBV12-4|NA
CASSLDTRKAQYF
TGTGCCAGCAGTTTAGACACCCGAAAGGCCCAGTACTTC
>few|TRBJ1-1|TRBV11-2|TRBD1
CASSGFDRAEAFF
TGTGCCAGCAGCGGCTTTGACAGGGCTGAAGCTTTCTTT
>NA|TRBJ2-7|TRBV10-3|NA
CAISESPVYEQYF
TGTGCCATCAGTGAGTCCCCAGTATACGAGCAGTACTTC
>NA|TRBJ2-1|TRBV12-3/TRBV12-4|TRBD2
CASSLTSGGALGNEQFF
TGTGCCAGCAGTTTAACCAGCGGGGGGGCCCTAGGCAATGAGCAGTTCTTC
>NA|TRBJ2-1|TRBV30|TRBD2
CAWTKRDSYNEQFF
TGTGCCTGGACCAAGCGGGACTCCTACAATGAGCAGTTCTTC
>NA|TRBJ1-6|TRBV28|TRBD1
CASSLGQGRSYNSPLHF
TGTGCCAGCAGTTTGGGACAGGGAAGATCCTATAATTCACCCCTCCACTTT
>NA|TRBJ1-1|TRBV20-1|NA
CSARSLADTEAFF
TGCAGTGCTAGATCCCTCGCGGACACTGAAGCTTTCTTT
>many|TRBJ1-2|TRBV12-3/TRBV12-4|TRBD1
CASSLTGPNYGYTF
TGTGCCAGCAGCCTGACAGGGCCAAACTATGGCTACACCTTC
>NA|TRBJ1-1|TRBV14|NA
CASSAGTPGGAFF
TGTGCCAGCAGCGCCGGGACTCCGGGCGGGGCTTTCTTT
>many|TRBJ2-5|TRBV29-1|NA
CSVDEDTANPETQYF
TGCAGCGTTGATGAGGACACCGCTAATCCAGAGACCCAGTACTTC
>few|TRBJ1-4|TRBV12-3/TRBV12-4|NA
CASSLLGGQTNEKLFF
TGTGCCAGCAGTTTACTCGGGGGGCAGACTAATGAAAAACTGTTTTTT
>many|TRBJ2-3|TRBV20-1|NA
CSALEVSGLTDTQYF
TGCAGTGCCCTAGAGGTCTCAGGGCTCACAGATACGCAGTATTTT